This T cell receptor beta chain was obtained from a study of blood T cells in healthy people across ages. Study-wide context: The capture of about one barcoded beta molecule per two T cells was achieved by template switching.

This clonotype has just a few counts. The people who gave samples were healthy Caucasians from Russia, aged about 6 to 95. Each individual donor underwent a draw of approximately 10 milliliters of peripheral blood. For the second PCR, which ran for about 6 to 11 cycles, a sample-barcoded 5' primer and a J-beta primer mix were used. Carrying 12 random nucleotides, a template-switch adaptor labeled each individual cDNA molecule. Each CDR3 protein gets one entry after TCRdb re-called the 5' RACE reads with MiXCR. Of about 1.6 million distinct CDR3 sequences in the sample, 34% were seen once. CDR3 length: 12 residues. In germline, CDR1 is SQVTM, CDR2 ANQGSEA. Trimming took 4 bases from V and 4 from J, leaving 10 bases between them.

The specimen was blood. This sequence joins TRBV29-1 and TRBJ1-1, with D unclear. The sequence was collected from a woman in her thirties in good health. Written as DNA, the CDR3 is TGCAGCGTTGGAGAAGGACCCACTGAAGCTTTCTTT. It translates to CSVGEGPTEAFF. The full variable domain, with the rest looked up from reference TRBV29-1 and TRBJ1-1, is SAVISQKPSRDICQRGTSLTIQCQVDSQVTMMFWYRQQPGQSLTLIATANQGSEATYESGFVIDKFPISRPNLTFSTLTVSNMSPEDSSIYLCSVGEGPTEAFFGQGTRLTVV.